This T cell receptor (beta chain) comes out of a study of T cells in Graves' hyperthyroidism and ophthalmopathy (dated by TCRdb to between 2017 and 2020). A note on the overall study: Peripheral blood was collected at initial diagnosis, before any treatment. After sampling, hyperthyroidism patients received methimazole starting at 30 mg daily, and ophthalmopathy patients received high-dose intravenous methylprednisolone. Prospective prediction of ophthalmopathy was tested in an independent validation cohort of some 20 hyperthyroidism patients and approximately 17 patients who later progressed to ophthalmopathy. The study also compared thyroid tissue and blood T-cell repertoires from more than 5 Graves' hyperthyroidism patients. According to the paper, TCR Vbeta CDR3 sequencing was carried out on over 130 peripheral blood samples, which came from about 45 ophthalmopathy, under 85 hyperthyroidism and roughly 17 progressor patients. To identify distinguishing TCR V-J signatures, a discovery cohort of some 99 patients was used, comprising approximately 40 with Graves' ophthalmopathy and 55 to 65 with stable Graves' hyperthyroidism. For training and testing, the 110 or so patients in the discovery cohort were randomly divided in a 7:3 ratio.

TCR beta CDR3 regions were amplified from RNA transcripts. A first-round RT-PCR of the TCR CDR3 used the HTBI primer set with the Qiagen OneStep RT-PCR kit. Libraries were constructed in a second round of multiplex PCR, after which size selection and purification were performed. Sequencing of the libraries was done on an Illumina HiSeq2000 using paired-end 100 bp reads. The original methods were these. Raw data were processed with SOAPnuke, discarding reads with adapters, uncalled bases, mean Phred below 15, or no exact constant-primer or identifier match. High-quality paired reads were merged using COPE v1.2.5, and each unique nucleotide sequence was defined as a clonotype. Clonotypes were aligned to IMGT TRBV, TRBD and TRBJ reference segments using MiTCR v1.1. The analysis included only V-J combinations with a frequency above 0.0001, which together covered about 99% of the repertoires. A TCS score was defined as the ratio of F50 (clonal expansion) to E x V (chaos), with BLOSUM62-based TCRdist applied between CDR3 peptides within each V-J. Welch's t-statistics and random forest reduced 500 to 550 V-J features to roughly 13, which were used in a naive Bayes classifier (R e1071). TCRdb reanalyzed the raw reads on its own, using fastp at Q25 for trimming and MiXCR for clone calling, and kept in-frame beta chains. For every CDR3 protein sequence, its rows merge into one entry that carries the most common genes and DNA. These V and J calls rely on TCRdb rather than the paper's analysis. The sample data list roughly 660,000 distinct CDR3 sequences, and roughly 17% of these were observed just once. Roughly a sixth of the sample belongs to the ten largest clones.

Remarks on this clonotype: What antigen it recognizes has not been identified. No qualities accompany the bases; no much larger clone lies one base away.

Results and caveats for the whole study, not just this receptor: In validation, the model predicted progression to ophthalmopathy a median of 6.5 months before onset, with roughly 70% sensitivity and about 75% specificity. A 13 V-J signature model separated ophthalmopathy from stable hyperthyroidism, with roughly 88% sensitivity and roughly 84% specificity in cross-validation and 80%/75% in testing. Most expanded thyroid clonotypes (frequency above 0.001) were also found in blood, which suggests that blood repertoires may mirror thyroid immune responses. Sample size was not statistically predetermined, and investigators were not blinded to group allocation.

Stable Graves' hyperthyroidism was defined as no progression to ophthalmopathy during 18 months of follow-up. Hyperthyroidism patients were newly diagnosed, had a disease duration of under 2 months, and were aged 18 to 65 years. Patients with uncontrolled infections, other autoimmune diseases, pregnancy or lactation were excluded. Clinical symptoms, serum thyroxine and TRAb, thyroid ultrasound, and orbital computed tomography formed the basis for the diagnoses. Ficoll-Paque density gradient centrifugation was used to isolate PBMCs from 10 ml of fresh peripheral blood. Total RNA was extracted with Trizol reagent, and quality was checked on an Agilent 2100 Bioanalyzer. The CDR3 spans 11 residues, from the cysteine through the phenylalanine. Only the CDR3 part of the read is kept: 33 bases, read in frame from the first base. After removal of 7 bases from V and 13 bases from J, the junction retains 8 bases not matched to a gene. Per the germline V gene, MNHNS is the CDR1 and SASEGT is the CDR2.

The sequenced sample consisted of blood. This TCR was sampled from a man aged 45-60 years with Graves' hyperthyroidism. In this chain, TRBV6-1 is recombined with TRBJ1-2, with 8 middle bases fitting TRBD1. The CDR3 loop reads CASTSDRALTF. Read as DNA, the sequence is TGTGCCAGCACATCGGACAGGGCCCTCACCTTC.